These 9 T cell receptor beta chains originate from one sample sequenced in a study of blood T cell repertoires in COVID-19. Only in-frame clones appear in the TCRdb table, and some are missing; sequencing was by immunoSEQ multiplex PCR. The sample contains over 250,000 clones, over 75% of which appear only once. Source material: PBMCs or T cells enriched from blood (not recorded which). The receptors come from a woman aged 25 to 39 who had recovered from COVID-19.

This clone was counted a single time. The chain links TRBV3-1 (or the pseudogene TRBV3-2) to TRBJ2-5; possible D gene TRBD2, 6 bases. The CDR3 extends over 17 amino acids. Germline V gives CDR1 LGHDT, CDR2 YNNKEL (reference sequence). V lost 1 base, J lost 5 bases, and 20 bases lay in between. The CDR3 is CASSQVSGRRVEETQYF. CDR3 DNA sequence: TGTGCCAGCAGCCAAGTAAGCGGTAGGAGGGTAGAGGAGACCCAGTACTTC.

Concerning this clone itself: Within the sample, other DNA sequences also encode this same CDR3. The rearrangement links TRBV5-1 to TRBJ2-7; D is unresolved. Deletions cut 4 bases from V and 3 bases from J, with 8 bases between. The germline gives CDR1 SGHRS, CDR2 YFSETQ. The CDR3 is 12 amino acids. The CDR3 DNA is TGCGCCAGCAGCCTGGACGGCTACGAGCAGTACTTC. Translating it yields CASSLDGYEQYF.

The gene calls are TRBV10-3 and TRBJ2-7; 9 bases align to TRBD1. CDR3 size: 13 residues. The V and J ends lost 11 bases and 6 bases, in that order; junction bases with no gene match: 11. Germline V gene data show CDR1 as ENHRY and CDR2 as SYGVKD. The CDR3 region is CAANRDRVGEQYF. CDR3 sequence (DNA): TGTGCCGCTAACCGGGACAGGGTCGGCGAGCAGTACTTC.

The gene calls are TRBV11-1 and TRBJ1-1, with 8 bases that match TRBD1. Germline V gives CDR1 SGHAT, CDR2 FQDESV (reference sequence). Trimming cost V 2 bases and J 5 bases; bases outside gene matches: 4. The CDR3 runs 14 residues. In DNA form, the CDR3 reads TGTGCCAGCAGCTTACAGGGGGCTCAGACTGAAGCTTTCTTT. Its translation: CASSLQGAQTEAFF.

CDR3 sequence (DNA): TGTGCCAGCAGCCCCGACAGGGAGACGGGCTACACCTTC. Encoded protein: CASSPDRETGYTF. The V gene is TRBV3-1 (or the pseudogene TRBV3-2), the J gene TRBJ1-2; 7 positions match TRBD1. There are 13 residues in the CDR3. Germline CDR1 and CDR2: LGHDT and YNNKEL (reference sequence). Trimming at V came to 4 bases and at J to 8 bases, leaving 7 bases not matched to a gene.

This rearrangement joins TRBV28 to TRBJ2-1, with D hard to call. In germline, CDR1 is MDHEN, CDR2 SYDVKM. Trimming removed 4 bases at V and 2 bases at J, with 18 bases between. The CDR3 has 17 residues. The DNA for the CDR3 is TGTGCCAGCAGTTCTAACGTAGGCCTCAGCGCCTACAATGAGCAGTTCTTC. It translates to CASSSNVGLSAYNEQFF. Variable domain in full (rest from reference TRBV28 and TRBJ2-1): DVKVTQSSRYLVKRTGEKVFLECVQDMDHENMFWYRQDPGLGLRLIYFSYDVKMKEKGDIPEGYSVSREKKERFSLILESASTNQTSMYLCASSSNVGLSAYNEQFFGPGTRLTVL.

V usage is TRBV19 and J usage is TRBJ2-1; TRBD2 matches 12 bases. The V gene's germline CDR1 is LNHDA and CDR2 SQIVND (reference sequence). This CDR3 contains 19 residues. Trimming at V came to 3 bases and at J to 0 bases, leaving 9 bases not matched to a gene. The CDR3 spells CASSMLAGGPPGSYNEQFF. CDR3 nucleotide sequence: TGTGCCAGTAGTATGCTAGCGGGGGGGCCCCCTGGCTCCTACAATGAGCAGTTCTTC.

The chain combines TRBV28 with TRBJ1-4; 7 nucleotides agree with TRBD1. CDR3 length: 15 residues. J gave up 4 bases and V 5 bases, and 7 bases lay outside the gene matches. Germline V CDR1 and CDR2: MDHEN, SYDVKM. The chain's CDR3 is CASSQRQGLNEKLFF. CDR3 DNA: TGTGCCAGCAGTCAACGACAGGGCCTTAATGAAAAACTGTTTTTT. Variable domain in full (rest from reference TRBV28 and TRBJ1-4): DVKVTQSSRYLVKRTGEKVFLECVQDMDHENMFWYRQDPGLGLRLIYFSYDVKMKEKGDIPEGYSVSREKKERFSLILESASTNQTSMYLCASSQRQGLNEKLFFGSGTQLSVL.

This chain joins TRBV7-2 and TRBJ2-2; a weak D match, TRBD2 (5 bases). The CDR3 runs 16 residues. Trimming removed 5 bases at V and 5 bases at J, with 18 bases between. Per germline, CDR1 SGHTA and CDR2 FQGNSA. The CDR3 loop is CASSPILGLHTGELFF. In DNA, the CDR3 is TGTGCCAGCAGCCCGATCCTCGGACTGCATACCGGGGAGCTGTTTTTT.